The 23 T cell receptor beta chains in this list originate from one sample, sequenced in a study of radiotherapy plus CTLA-4 blockade in lung cancer. Produced via immunoSEQ multiplex PCR; TCRdb's table is partial and in-frame only. Counted here are about 120,000 clones, about four fifths occurring once; the ten biggest clones make up 4% to 6%. The sample was peripheral blood, taken from a patient treated with radiotherapy plus ipilimumab. These receptors all come from a human donor with non-small cell lung cancer who had a partial response to radiotherapy plus ipilimumab.

J is TRBJ2-1 and V is TRBV5-1; TRBD2 matches 10 bases. The ends lost 3 bases at V and 6 bases at J; junction bases unmatched: 6. The V gene's germline CDR1 is SGHRS and CDR2 YFSETQ. CDR3 length: 15 amino acids. The CDR3 bases are TGCGCCAGCAGCTCCAGATTAGCGGGAGGCAATGAGCAGTTCTTC. This codes for CASSSRLAGGNEQFF.

V is TRBV27 and J is TRBJ2-2; TRBD2 matches at 14 bases. V trimming: 3 bases; J trimming: 7 bases; junction bases outside the gene matches: 10. Germline CDR1 reads MNHEY; CDR2 reads SMNVEV (reference sequence). CDR3 length equals 18 residues. CDR3 nucleotides: TGTGCCAGCAGTTTTTCTCCGGGACTAGCGGGAGAGGGCGGGGAGCTGTTTTTT. Amino acid sequence: CASSFSPGLAGEGGELFF.

The table lists this clone with a few counts. The genes are TRBV7-9 and TRBJ1-1, with D perhaps TRBD1 (6 bases). Germline values: CDR1 SEHNR, CDR2 FQNEAQ (reference sequence). The CDR3 is 13 residues long. With 6 bases removed from V and 11 bases from J, the gap between germline ends came to 19 bases. CDR3 nucleotides: TGTGCCAGCAGTCGACAGGCTAATGTGCGGGCTTTCTTT. Translating it yields CASSRQANVRAFF.

V usage is TRBV11-2 and J usage is TRBJ2-1; D is possibly TRBD2 (6 bases). Trimming removed 0 bases from V and 5 bases from J, with 11 bases in between. This CDR3 is 15 amino acids long. The germline V gene has CDR1 SGHAT and CDR2 FQNNGV. The CDR3 protein is CASSLEPSANNEQFF. The CDR3 region has the DNA TGTGCCAGCAGCTTAGAGCCTAGCGCAAACAATGAGCAGTTCTTC.

On this clone itself: One end of the junction is discordant with germline, which a read error may explain. The rearrangement links TRBV7-7 to TRBJ2-2, with 9 positions matching TRBD2. In germline, CDR1 is SSHAT, CDR2 FNYEAQ (reference sequence). This CDR3 is 15 amino acids long. The CDR3 protein is CASSLGTSSTGELFF. The CDR3 coding sequence is TGTGCTAGCAGCTTAGGGACTAGCAGCACCGGGGAGCTGTTTTTT.

The V call is TRBV18, the J call TRBJ1-2; tentative D call: TRBD1 (5 bases). Trimming removed 0 bases from V and 3 bases from J, with 8 bases in between. The germline V gene encodes CDR1 KGHSH and CDR2 LQKENI. This CDR3 region has 14 residues. CDR3 sequence (DNA): TGTGCCAGCTCACCACCCTCAGGGCACTATGGCTACACCTTC. The encoded protein is CASSPPSGHYGYTF. The complete variable domain, with remaining parts taken from reference TRBV18 and TRBJ1-2, reads NAGVMQNPRHLVRRRGQEARLRCSPMKGHSHVYWYRQLPEEGLKFMVYLQKENIIDESGMPKERFSAEFPKEGPSILRIQQVVRGDSAAYFCASSPPSGHYGYTFGSGTRLTVV.

The chain recombines TRBV28 with TRBJ2-5, with D possibly matching TRBD2 (7 bases). In germline, CDR1 is MDHEN, CDR2 SYDVKM. V dropped 1 base and J dropped 5 bases, with 17 bases sitting between them. CDR3 length equals 16 residues. The chain's CDR3 is CASSLFAGAVRETQYF. CDR3 DNA sequence: TGTGCCAGCAGTTTATTTGCGGGGGCCGTCCGGGAGACCCAGTACTTC. The variable domain in full, with the rest retrieved from reference TRBV28 and TRBJ2-5, is DVKVTQSSRYLVKRTGEKVFLECVQDMDHENMFWYRQDPGLGLRLIYFSYDVKMKEKGDIPEGYSVSREKKERFSLILESASTNQTSMYLCASSLFAGAVRETQYFGPGTRLLVL.

This rearrangement joins TRBV5-1 to TRBJ2-1, with 10 bases matching TRBD2. Trimming took 3 bases from V and 0 from J; bases not matched to a gene: 9. The CDR3 runs 18 residues. Germline loops: CDR1 SGHRS, CDR2 YFSETQ. In DNA form, the CDR3 reads TGCGCCAGCAGCTCCGTGGGTAGCGGGGGGAGCTCCTACAATGAGCAGTTCTTC. This translates into CASSSVGSGGSSYNEQFF.

The chain carries TRBV7-2 and TRBJ2-3; a possible D gene is TRBD1 (7 bases). The germline V gene has CDR1 SGHTA and CDR2 FQGNSA. The CDR3 loop spans 16 amino acids. Trimming cost V 5 bases and J 1 base, with 16 bases left between them. The CDR3 region has the DNA TGTGCCAGCAGCGAGCGGGCAGGGGGTGGCACAGATACGCAGTATTTT. As protein: CASSERAGGGTDTQYF.

A few counts support this clone. The chain carries TRBV5-1 and TRBJ2-1, with 11 nucleotides matching TRBD2. Germline V gives CDR1 SGHRS, CDR2 YFSETQ. CDR3 length: 15 amino acids. V shed 6 bases and J 7 bases; nucleotides not matched to a gene: 9. The CDR3 here is CASMRTSGSGNEQFF. As DNA, the CDR3 is TGCGCCAGCATGCGTACTAGCGGGAGTGGAAATGAGCAGTTCTTC.

J is TRBJ2-3 and V is TRBV18, with 12 bases fitting TRBD2. V shed 3 bases, J shed 0 bases, and the junction held 7 bases outside the gene matches. Germline V gives CDR1 KGHSH, CDR2 LQKENI. The CDR3 runs 18 residues. The CDR3 loop reads CASSPLLAGGLSTDTQYF. In DNA form, the CDR3 reads TGTGCCAGCTCACCCCTTCTAGCGGGAGGGTTAAGCACAGATACGCAGTATTTT. The entire variable domain, with the rest obtained from reference TRBV18 and TRBJ2-3, is as follows: NAGVMQNPRHLVRRRGQEARLRCSPMKGHSHVYWYRQLPEEGLKFMVYLQKENIIDESGMPKERFSAEFPKEGPSILRIQQVVRGDSAAYFCASSPLLAGGLSTDTQYFGPGTRLTVL.

This chain connects TRBV28 to TRBJ2-3, with 7 bases aligning to TRBD1. Germline V gene sequence: CDR1 MDHEN, CDR2 SYDVKM. This CDR3 has 16 amino acids. Trimming at V came to 3 bases and at J to 6 bases, leaving 12 bases not matched to a gene. This chain's CDR3 is CASSFFPFTGADTQYF. CDR3 in DNA: TGTGCCAGCAGTTTCTTCCCTTTCACAGGGGCCGATACGCAGTATTTT.

In DNA form, the CDR3 reads TGTGCCATCAGTGGGACAGTTGAAGGCTACACCTTC. This codes for CAISGTVEGYTF. The chain combines TRBV10-3 with TRBJ1-2, with D perhaps matching TRBD1 (6 bases). From germline, CDR1 is ENHRY and CDR2 SYGVKD. V was clipped by 4 bases and J by 8 bases, with 11 bases between them. CDR3 length equals 12 residues.

V and J are TRBV5-1 and TRBJ2-3; 12 nucleotides agree with TRBD1. The germline V gene has CDR1 SGHRS and CDR2 YFSETQ. The CDR3 is 15 amino acids. V was clipped by 4 bases and J by 4 bases; unmatched bases: 4. CDR3 region: CASSTGQGASDTQYF. CDR3 DNA sequence: TGCGCCAGCAGCACGGGACAGGGGGCCTCAGATACGCAGTATTTT.

The CDR3 nucleotides are TGTGCCAGCCGACCTCTGGAGGCTAGGATGGGCTACACCTTC. This encodes CASRPLEARMGYTF. This chain uses TRBV28 with TRBJ1-2; D unresolved. The CDR3 is 14 amino acids. Germline CDR1 and CDR2: MDHEN and SYDVKM. The V end was cut by 8 bases, the J end by 8 bases, with 21 bases between.

The sample holds a few counts of this clone. The gene calls are TRBV18 and TRBJ1-3, with D hard to call. The CDR3 runs to 15 residues. Trimming shortened V by 4 bases and J by 0 bases, and 10 bases separated the two germline ends. Per germline, CDR1 KGHSH and CDR2 LQKENI. CDR3 bases: TGTGCCAGCTCACTGAGCCGGGACTCTGGAAACACCATATATTTT. It translates to CASSLSRDSGNTIYF.

The chain uses TRBV27 and TRBJ2-2; D is ambiguous. This CDR3 contains 15 residues. Germline assignment: CDR1 MNHEY and CDR2 SMNVEV (reference sequence). V shed 6 bases and J shed 1 base, with 12 bases lying between them. DNA for the CDR3: TGTGCCAGCAGGGCTTTTTTCCTGAACACCGGGGAGCTGTTTTTT. This translates into CASRAFFLNTGELFF.

The V and J genes are TRBV12-5 and TRBJ2-2; 10 nucleotides agree with TRBD1. This CDR3 comprises 15 residues. With V trimmed by 7 bases and J by 3 bases, 5 bases remained unmatched. In germline, CDR1 is LGHNT, CDR2 FRNRAP. The CDR3 protein is CASALGQGDTGELFF. DNA for the CDR3: TGTGCTAGTGCCTTAGGACAGGGGGACACCGGGGAGCTGTTTTTT. Complete variable domain (other parts from reference TRBV12-5 and TRBJ2-2): DARVTQTPRHKVTEMGQEVTMRCQPILGHNTVFWYRQTMMQGLELLAYFRNRAPLDDSGMPKDRFSAEMPDATLATLKIQPSEPRDSAVYFCASALGQGDTGELFFGEGSRLTVL.

The chain combines TRBV10-3 with TRBJ2-1; 10 positions match TRBD2. J lost 10 bases, V lost 8 bases, and 8 bases had no gene match. Germline values: CDR1 ENHRY, CDR2 SYGVKD. The CDR3 totals 13 residues. DNA for the CDR3: TGTGCCATCGCTCTAGCGGGAGAAGGAGAGCAGTTCTTC. Protein: CAIALAGEGEQFF.

This chain connects TRBV6-1 to TRBJ1-5; D possibly corresponds to TRBD1 (6 bases). Trimming took off 1 base at V and 3 bases at J, with 13 bases between the two ends. Germline CDR1 reads MNHNS; CDR2 reads SASEGT. This CDR3 region has 16 residues. The CDR3 protein is CASSEDRDTYNQPQHF. CDR3 DNA sequence: TGTGCCAGCAGTGAAGACCGGGACACCTACAATCAGCCCCAGCATTTT.

This sequence joins TRBV28 and TRBJ2-3, with a tentative D call TRBD1 (6 bases). Trimming removed 1 base from V and 9 bases from J, with 8 bases in between. CDR3 length: 12 residues. Germline lookup yields CDR1 MDHEN and CDR2 SYDVKM. CDR3 DNA: TGTGCCAGCAGTTTATACACAGGGACGCAGTATTTT. It translates to CASSLYTGTQYF. The full variable domain, in which reference TRBV28 and TRBJ2-3 provide the parts outside the CDR3, is DVKVTQSSRYLVKRTGEKVFLECVQDMDHENMFWYRQDPGLGLRLIYFSYDVKMKEKGDIPEGYSVSREKKERFSLILESASTNQTSMYLCASSLYTGTQYFGPGTRLTVL.

The rearrangement links TRBV27 to TRBJ2-2; TRBD2 aligns across 7 bases. V was pared by 5 bases and J by 0 bases, with 3 bases of the junction left unmatched. CDR1 is MNHEY, CDR2 SMNVEV, per germline (reference sequence). This CDR3 contains 15 residues. CDR3 nucleotide sequence: TGTGCCAGCAGTCCCGGGACTACGAACACCGGGGAGCTGTTTTTT. It is translated as CASSPGTTNTGELFF.

The V and J genes are TRBV10-1 and TRBJ2-5, with 14 bases that match TRBD2. Germline V gene sequence: CDR1 WNHNN, CDR2 SYGVQD (reference sequence). This CDR3 has 15 amino acids. V gave up 10 bases and J gave up 4 bases; unmatched junction bases: 8. The CDR3 protein is CATGTSGRRRETQYF. The DNA for the CDR3 is TGCGCCACCGGGACTAGCGGGAGAAGGCGAGAGACCCAGTACTTC.